This record looks at one T cell receptor beta chain sequence and its context. Its antigen remains unidentified. This sample was taken from a study of shared clonotypes between healthy human individuals. Overall study findings and caveats: Among donors, the sharing of clonotypes was expected to be influenced by sequencing depth.

Clones were read by immunoSEQ multiplex PCR, and TCRdb kept only the in-frame ones, dropping some. The sample has 1.5 million to 1.9 million clones; under 99% are singletons. Trimming took off 2 bases at V and 3 bases at J, with 11 bases between the two ends. The CDR3 runs to 14 residues. Looked up from germline, CDR1 is LGHNA and CDR2 is YSLEER. All donors qualified as healthy HIV-negative adults and had experienced no recent acute infections or vaccinations. Caucasian adults living in Nashville, Tennessee, provided all samples. V and J are TRBV4-3 and TRBJ2-7; D perhaps matches TRBD1 (5 bases). Sequencing input: naive CD4+ T cells sorted from blood. Documented subset: CD45RA+ positively selected. The sequence was collected from a man younger than 45 in good health. For the CDR3, the DNA is TGCGCCAGCAGCCAAAGCAGGGCGAGCTACGAGCAGTACTTC. Its protein is CASSQSRASYEQYF.